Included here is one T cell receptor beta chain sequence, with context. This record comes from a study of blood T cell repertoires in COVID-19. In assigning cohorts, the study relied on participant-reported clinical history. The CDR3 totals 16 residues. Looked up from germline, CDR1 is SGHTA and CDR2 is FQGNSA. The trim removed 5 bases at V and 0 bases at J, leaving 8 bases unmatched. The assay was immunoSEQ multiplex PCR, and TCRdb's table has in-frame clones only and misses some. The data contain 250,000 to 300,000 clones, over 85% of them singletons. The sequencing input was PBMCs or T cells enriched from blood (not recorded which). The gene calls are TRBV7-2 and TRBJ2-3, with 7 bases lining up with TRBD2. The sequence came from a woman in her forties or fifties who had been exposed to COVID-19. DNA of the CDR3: TGTGCCAGCAGCGCGGGATGGGGGGGGAGCACAGATACGCAGTATTTT. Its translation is CASSAGWGGSTDTQYF.